Following are 4 T cell receptor beta chains from one sample sequenced in a study of vaccination effects on CD4 cells after COVID-19. Viral peptide pool expansion of antigen-specific CD4+ T cells preceded sequencing in the ViraFEST assay. Subsequent to roughly 9 days of culture, CD4+ T cells were isolated. Infection dated between March and December 2020, before the Alpha, Beta and Delta variants reached the United States. Every participant took two doses of the BNT162b2 or mRNA-1273 vaccine. Assay used: immunoSEQ multiplex PCR; TCRdb lists only in-frame clones, some missing. The data show 17,000 or so clones, over 60% seen once. Antigens of these TCRs are unknown. Sequencing was performed on CD4+ T cells from PBMCs cultured with SARS-CoV-2 spike peptides, taken after COVID-19 vaccination. Every receptor here comes from a human donor who had a prior SARS-CoV-2 infection.

The chain recombines TRBV27 with TRBJ2-7; the match to TRBD1 covers 9 bases. V lost 6 bases, J lost 0 bases, and 3 bases stayed unmatched. The CDR3 runs to 14 residues. In germline, CDR1 is MNHEY, CDR2 SMNVEV (reference sequence). This CDR3 reads CASRGTGSSYEQYF. In nucleotides, the CDR3 is TGTGCCAGCAGAGGGACAGGGTCCTCCTACGAGCAGTACTTC.

This chain joins TRBV19 and TRBJ2-1; D might be TRBD2 (6 bases). V shed 3 bases and J shed 4 bases, with 13 bases lying between them. Germline CDR1 LNHDA, CDR2 SQIVND (reference sequence). This CDR3 spans 15 amino acids. Here the CDR3 DNA reads TGTGCCAGTAGTATCTCCTTGGGGGGATACAATGAGCAGTTCTTC. This translates into CASSISLGGYNEQFF.

The chain carries TRBV6-5 and TRBJ2-3; D unresolved. V was trimmed by 5 bases and J by 5 bases, leaving 11 bases between them. Germline-derived CDR1 and CDR2 are MNHEY and SVGAGI. The CDR3 length is 13 residues. The CDR3 bases are TGTGCCAGCAGTAGACCATTGGGAGATACGCAGTATTTT. Translated, it gives CASSRPLGDTQYF.

The CDR3 bases are TGTGCCAGCAGTTCAGGGGGCACCTCCTATAATTCACCCCTCCACTTT. This gives the protein CASSSGGTSYNSPLHF. The chain couples TRBV6-5 to TRBJ1-6, with 8 bases fitting TRBD1. The junction had 2 bases not matched to a gene; V was cut back by 4 bases and J by 0 bases. In germline, CDR1 is MNHEY, CDR2 SVGAGI. The CDR3 extends over 16 amino acids.